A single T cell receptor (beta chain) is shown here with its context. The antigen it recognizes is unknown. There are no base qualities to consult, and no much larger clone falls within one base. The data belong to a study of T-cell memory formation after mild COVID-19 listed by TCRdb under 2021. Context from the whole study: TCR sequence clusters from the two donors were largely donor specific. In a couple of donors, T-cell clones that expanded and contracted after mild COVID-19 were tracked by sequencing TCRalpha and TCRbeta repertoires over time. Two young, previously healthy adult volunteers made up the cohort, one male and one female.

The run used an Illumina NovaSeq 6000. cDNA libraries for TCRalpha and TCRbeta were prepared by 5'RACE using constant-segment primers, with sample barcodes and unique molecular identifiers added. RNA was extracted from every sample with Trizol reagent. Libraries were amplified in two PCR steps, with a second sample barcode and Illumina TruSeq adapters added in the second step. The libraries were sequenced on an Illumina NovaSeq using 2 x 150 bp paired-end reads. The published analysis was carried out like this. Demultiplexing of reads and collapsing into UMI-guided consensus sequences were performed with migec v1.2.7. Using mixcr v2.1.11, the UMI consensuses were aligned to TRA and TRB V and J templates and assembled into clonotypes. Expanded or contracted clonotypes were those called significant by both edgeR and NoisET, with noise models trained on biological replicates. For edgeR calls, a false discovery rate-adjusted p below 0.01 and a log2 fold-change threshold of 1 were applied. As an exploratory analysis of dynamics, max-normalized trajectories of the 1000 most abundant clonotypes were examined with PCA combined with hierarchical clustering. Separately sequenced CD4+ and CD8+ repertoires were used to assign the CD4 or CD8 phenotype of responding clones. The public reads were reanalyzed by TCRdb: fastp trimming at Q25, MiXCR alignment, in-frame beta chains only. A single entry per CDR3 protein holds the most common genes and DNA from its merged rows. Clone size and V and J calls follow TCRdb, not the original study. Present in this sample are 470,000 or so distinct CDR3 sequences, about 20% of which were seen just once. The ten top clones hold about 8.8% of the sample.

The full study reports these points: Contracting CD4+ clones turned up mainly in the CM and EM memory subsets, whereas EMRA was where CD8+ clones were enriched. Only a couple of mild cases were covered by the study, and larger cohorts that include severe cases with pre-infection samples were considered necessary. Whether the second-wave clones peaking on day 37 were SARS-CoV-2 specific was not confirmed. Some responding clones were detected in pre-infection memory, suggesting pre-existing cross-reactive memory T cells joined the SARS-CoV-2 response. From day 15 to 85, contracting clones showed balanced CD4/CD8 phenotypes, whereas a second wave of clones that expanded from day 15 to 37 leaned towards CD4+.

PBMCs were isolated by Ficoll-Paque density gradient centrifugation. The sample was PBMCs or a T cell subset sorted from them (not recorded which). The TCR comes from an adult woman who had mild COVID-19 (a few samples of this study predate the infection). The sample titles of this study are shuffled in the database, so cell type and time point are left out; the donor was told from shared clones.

The nucleotides are TGTGCCAGCAGCTTAGCATGGCGGGAGGGCCACGAGCAGTACTTC. Its amino acids are CASSLAWREGHEQYF. This chain joins TRBV7-9 to TRBJ2-7; 9 middle bases align to TRBD2. CDR1 and CDR2 are drawn from the germline V gene (reference sequence): SEHNR, FQNEAQ. The CDR3 runs 15 residues from the cysteine to the phenylalanine. CDR3 DNA is the only sequence kept; it has 45 bases, read in frame from the first base. For this chain, trimming is 0 bases at the V end and 5 bases at the J end, and the number of junction bases without a gene match is 5.